One and the same sample provided the 17 T cell receptor beta chains below, sequenced in a study of neurological immune-mediated disorders. TCRdb analysed the 5' RACE reads with MiXCR anew, one entry per CDR3 protein. The table has about 44,000 distinct CDR3 sequences, roughly 21% seen once. The time point was: technical triplicate 3. The sequenced sample consisted of PBMCs. These receptor sequences come from a man aged 60 to 75 with HTLV-1-associated myelopathy (HAM/TSP).

Many counts were recorded for this clonotype. Here the CDR3 DNA reads TGCAGTGCTACGGGGGGACCGGGAGCTTTCTTT. This codes for CSATGGPGAFF. The chain links TRBV20-1 to TRBJ1-1; D may be TRBD1 (5 bases). CDR1 DFQATT and CDR2 SNEGSKA come from the germline V gene (reference sequence). Trimming stripped 4 bases from V and 10 bases from J, with 13 bases between. This CDR3 comprises 11 residues.

This clonotype appeared many times. CDR3 sequence reads: CSASGGSNSGANVLTF. In DNA form, the CDR3 reads TGCAGTGCTAGTGGGGGGTCAAACTCTGGGGCCAACGTCCTGACTTTC. This chain links TRBV20-1 with TRBJ2-6; weak D call: TRBD2 (6 bases). With 3 bases removed from V and 0 bases from J, the gap between germline ends came to 12 bases. CDR1 is DFQATT and CDR2 is SNEGSKA in the germline V gene (reference sequence). The CDR3 totals 16 residues.

Regarding this clonotype: An end of the junction differs from the germline gene, which may be a read error. The V gene is TRBV4-2, the J gene TRBJ2-3, with a tentative D call TRBD2 (5 bases). The length of the CDR3 is 15 residues. Germline CDR1 reads LGHNA; CDR2 reads YNFKEQ. The CDR3 nucleotides read TGTTCCAGCAGCCAACGAGGGAGCACCACAGATACGCAGTATTTT. It is translated as CSSSQRGSTTDTQYF.

Ten or more counts support this clonotype. V is TRBV5-1 and J is TRBJ2-3; D is ambiguous. The CDR3 consists of 12 residues. The germline gives CDR1 SGHRS, CDR2 YFSETQ. Trimming removed 0 bases at V and 5 bases at J, with 4 bases between. The chain's CDR3 is CASSLDGDTQYF. DNA of the CDR3: TGCGCCAGCAGCTTGGACGGAGATACGCAGTATTTT.

This sequence joins TRBV20-1 and TRBJ1-2, with 9 bases identical to TRBD1. CDR1 and CDR2 (germline): DFQATT, SNEGSKA (reference sequence). V lost 6 bases, J lost 6 bases, and 11 bases stayed unmatched. The CDR3 totals 14 residues. The CDR3 region has the DNA TGCAGTGCGCCGACAGGGGGGTATTTGGATGGCTACACCTTC. Translating gives CSAPTGGYLDGYTF.

The chain has TRBV12-3 or TRBV12-4 and TRBJ1-1; D unclear. CDR3 size: 14 residues. V was shortened by 4 bases and J by 1 base, with 10 bases between the two germline ends. CDR3 sequence reads: CASSSERGNTEAFF. CDR3 bases: TGTGCCAGCAGTTCCGAACGGGGGAACACTGAAGCTTTCTTT.

This clonotype came up a few times. One base away lies a much larger clone, so this may be a sequencing read error. This rearrangement joins TRBV12-3 or TRBV12-4 to TRBJ2-2, with 10 bases fitting TRBD2. V lost 5 bases and J lost 9; bases outside the gene matches: 9. This CDR3 is 15 amino acids long. Written as DNA, the CDR3 is TGTGCCAGCAGTCCTAGCGGGAGTCGGACCTGGGAGCTGTTTTTT. This codes for CASSPSGSRTWELFF.

CDR3 protein: CAISEGGQPQHF. The DNA of the CDR3 is TGTGCCATCAGTGAAGGGGGTCAGCCCCAGCATTTT. The rearrangement uses TRBV10-3 and TRBJ1-5, with a possible D match to TRBD1 (6 bases). CDR1 and CDR2 (germline): ENHRY, SYGVKD. Trimming took 3 bases from V and 6 from J, leaving 6 bases between them. This CDR3 is 12 amino acids long.

Many counts were recorded for this clonotype. V is TRBV20-1 and J is TRBJ2-5; 8 bases agree with TRBD2. This CDR3 comprises 13 residues. Germline lookup yields CDR1 DFQATT and CDR2 SNEGSKA (reference sequence). The chain's CDR3 is CTALAGIGETQYF. The CDR3 DNA follows: TGCACCGCCTTAGCGGGAATAGGGGAGACCCAGTACTTC.

Ten or more counts support this clonotype. The chain recombines TRBV7-2 with TRBJ1-5; a weak D match, TRBD1 (5 bases). The CDR3 sequence is 15 residues long. The germline V gene has CDR1 SGHTA and CDR2 FQGNSA. Trimming cost V 5 bases and J 5 bases, with 16 bases left between them. Written as DNA, the CDR3 is TGTGCCAGCAGCCCCCACGGGCAGGGTGATCAGCCCCAGCATTTT. It encodes CASSPHGQGDQPQHF.

This clonotype was seen ten or more times. The gene calls are TRBV6-2 or TRBV6-3 and TRBJ2-7; no reliable D call. This CDR3 region has 13 residues. V was clipped by 0 bases and J by 6 bases, with 9 bases between them. Germline-derived CDR1 and CDR2 are MNHEY and SVGEGT. The CDR3 is CASSYSIGSEQYF. Here the CDR3 DNA reads TGTGCCAGCAGTTACTCAATCGGCAGCGAGCAGTACTTC.

This clonotype has more than one count but fewer than ten. The chain carries TRBV20-1 and TRBJ1-4, with 8 bases matching TRBD1. This CDR3 region has 12 residues. Germline CDR1 and CDR2: DFQATT and SNEGSKA (reference sequence). The CDR3 DNA follows: TGCGGATCCTGGACAGGGAATGAAAAACTGTTTTTT. It translates to CGSWTGNEKLFF.

This clonotype was seen repeatedly, ten times or more. The chain employs TRBV10-3 and TRBJ2-1, with D possibly matching TRBD2 (5 bases). The germline V gene encodes CDR1 ENHRY and CDR2 SYGVKD. The V and J ends lost 0 bases and 4 bases respectively, with 7 bases between them. There are 14 residues in the CDR3. In DNA, the CDR3 is TGTGCCATCAGTGAGTCTAGAGGGTACAATGAGCAGTTCTTC. It codes for CAISESRGYNEQFF.

The chain joins TRBV6-1 to TRBJ1-1; TRBD1 matches 10 bases. The CDR3 runs 15 residues. Germline V CDR1 and CDR2: MNHNS, SASEGT. Trimming at V came to 6 bases and at J to 6 bases, leaving 10 bases not matched to a gene. CDR3 nucleotide sequence: TGTGCCAGCAGGTCGGGGGAGGGACAGGGGCCTGAAGCTTTCTTT. This encodes CASRSGEGQGPEAFF.

V is TRBV4-2 and J is TRBJ2-3; the D gene is possibly TRBD2 (6 bases). Trimming removed 1 base from V and 4 bases from J, with 18 bases in between. The CDR3 has 17 residues. From germline, CDR1 is LGHNA and CDR2 YNFKEQ. The CDR3 region is CASSQAHGGGTADTQYF. Written as DNA, the CDR3 is TGTGCCAGCAGCCAAGCCCACGGCGGCGGGACGGCAGATACGCAGTATTTT.

This clonotype was detected many times. The rearrangement links TRBV9 to TRBJ2-1; a weak D match, TRBD2 (5 bases). Germline CDR1 and CDR2: SGDLS and YYNGEE. CDR3 length: 14 residues. V gave up 4 bases and J gave up 0 bases, with 8 bases separating them. The CDR3 sequence is CASSPRGSYNEQFF. The CDR3 bases are TGTGCCAGCAGCCCCCGGGGCTCCTACAATGAGCAGTTCTTC.

This clonotype was seen at least ten times. The CDR3 reads CASSLGRGTEQFF. As DNA, the CDR3 is TGTGCCAGCAGTTTAGGAAGAGGTACTGAGCAGTTCTTC. This chain uses TRBV12-3 or TRBV12-4 with TRBJ2-1; D call uncertain. This CDR3 has 13 amino acids. V was clipped by 1 base and J by 9 bases, with 10 bases between them.